A single sample gave rise to the 10 T cell receptor beta chains below, sequenced in a study of T cell responses to AZD1222 COVID-19 vaccine. Measured with immunoSEQ multiplex PCR; TCRdb has only the in-frame clones, and not every one. Of 150,000 to 200,000 clones in the sample, roughly 88% were seen once. Sequenced here: peripheral blood, sampled on day 0 of AZD1222 vaccination. These receptors were taken from an adult in good health.

This clone came up once. V gene TRBV6-5 combines with J gene TRBJ1-1; no clear D. This CDR3 region has 14 residues. V was clipped by 6 bases and J by 1 base, with 12 bases between them. In germline, CDR1 is MNHEY, CDR2 SVGAGI. CDR3 in amino acids: CASRPTHGNTEAFF. CDR3 DNA sequence: TGTGCCAGCAGACCGACACACGGGAACACTGAAGCTTTCTTT.

The V call is TRBV30, the J call TRBJ1-6, with 7 bases aligning to TRBD1. The V and J ends lost 2 bases and 0 bases, in that order; junction bases with no gene match: 4. The CDR3 has 16 amino acids. Germline V CDR1 and CDR2: GTSNPN, SVGIG (reference sequence). The CDR3 here is CAWSRGQSSYNSPLHF. CDR3 DNA sequence: TGTGCCTGGAGTAGGGGACAGAGCTCCTATAATTCACCCCTCCACTTT.

This rearrangement joins TRBV5-1 to TRBJ1-2; no clear D. The V gene lost 0 bases and the J gene lost 4 bases, with 10 bases spanning the gap. Looked up from germline, CDR1 is SGHRS and CDR2 is YFSETQ. The CDR3 has 14 amino acids. This CDR3 reads CASSLAGEVYGYTF. Written as DNA, the CDR3 is TGCGCCAGCAGCTTGGCCGGGGAGGTCTATGGCTACACCTTC.

This clone was detected a few times. J is TRBJ2-5 and V is TRBV5-1, with 9 bases matching TRBD2. Germline CDR1 is SGHRS and CDR2 is YFSETQ. This CDR3 is 14 amino acids long. J gave up 3 bases and V 4 bases, and 4 bases lay outside the gene matches. The CDR3 spells CASSPGTSKETQYF. The CDR3 DNA sequence: TGCGCCAGCAGCCCCGGGACTAGCAAAGAGACCCAGTACTTC.

This chain joins TRBV4-2 and TRBJ2-1; D not resolved. V was clipped by 1 base and J by 3 bases, with 4 bases between them. CDR3 size: 13 residues. Germline V lookup: CDR1 LGHNA, CDR2 YNFKEQ. The CDR3 is CASSQGVYNEQFF. The CDR3 nucleotides are TGTGCCAGCAGCCAAGGAGTCTACAATGAGCAGTTCTTC.

The chain combines TRBV24-1 with TRBJ1-4; D unclear. The CDR3 spans 14 residues. In germline, CDR1 is KGHDR, CDR2 SFDVKD. Deletions cut 6 bases from V and 10 bases from J, with 17 bases between. The CDR3 sequence: CATSQEGREGKLFF. CDR3 DNA sequence: TGTGCCACCAGTCAGGAGGGTAGAGAAGGAAAACTGTTTTTT.

The J gene is TRBJ1-5, the V gene TRBV5-1, with 8 bases identical to TRBD1. V shed 0 bases, J shed 5 bases, and the junction held 7 bases outside the gene matches. CDR3 length: 16 amino acids. In germline, CDR1 is SGHRS, CDR2 YFSETQ. In DNA, the CDR3 is TGCGCCAGCAGCTTGGGGGACAGGATAAATTATCAGCCCCAGCATTTT. Translating it yields CASSLGDRINYQPQHF.

V gene TRBV27 combines with J gene TRBJ2-3; D is perhaps TRBD1 or TRBD2 (7 bases each). The CDR3 covers 14 residues. Deletions cut 10 bases from V and 6 bases from J, with 20 bases between. CDR1 and CDR2 (germline): MNHEY, SMNVEV (reference sequence). The CDR3 nucleotides are TGTGCCACCAGGGGGGGATCCTTGGCGGATACGCAGTATTTT. Translating gives CATRGGSLADTQYF.

This clone has just one count. The chain recombines TRBV6-2 or TRBV6-3 with TRBJ2-7; 15 bases fit TRBD2. Germline loops: CDR1 MNHEY, CDR2 SVGEGT. J lost 0 bases, V lost 4 bases, and 7 bases had no gene match. CDR3 length: 18 residues. The CDR3 bases are TGTGCCAGCAGTTGGGGACTAGCGGGGGGTTCCGTCTCCTACGAGCAGTACTTC. It translates to CASSWGLAGGSVSYEQYF.

The sample holds one count of this clone. This sample also contains other DNA sequences that code for the same CDR3. The rearrangement joins TRBV9 to TRBJ1-4; TRBD1 might be the D (6 bases). V lost 0 bases and J lost 7, with 13 bases in between. This CDR3 region has 15 residues. CDR1 SGDLS and CDR2 YYNGEE come from the germline V gene. The CDR3 reads CASSVEPGAREKLFF. Here the CDR3 DNA reads TGTGCCAGCAGCGTAGAACCAGGGGCGCGTGAAAAACTGTTTTTT.